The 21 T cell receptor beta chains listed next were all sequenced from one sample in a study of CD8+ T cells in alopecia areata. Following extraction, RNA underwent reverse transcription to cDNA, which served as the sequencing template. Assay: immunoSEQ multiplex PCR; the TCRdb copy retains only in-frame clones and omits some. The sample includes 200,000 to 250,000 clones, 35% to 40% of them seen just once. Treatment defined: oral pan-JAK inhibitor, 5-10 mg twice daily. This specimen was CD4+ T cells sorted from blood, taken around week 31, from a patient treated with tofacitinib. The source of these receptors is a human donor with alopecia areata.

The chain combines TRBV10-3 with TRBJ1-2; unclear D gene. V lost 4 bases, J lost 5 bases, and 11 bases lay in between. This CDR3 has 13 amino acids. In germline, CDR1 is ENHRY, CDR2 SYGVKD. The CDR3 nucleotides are TGTGCCATCAGTGCCGAGGTGGAGTATGGCTACACCTTC. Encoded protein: CAISAEVEYGYTF.

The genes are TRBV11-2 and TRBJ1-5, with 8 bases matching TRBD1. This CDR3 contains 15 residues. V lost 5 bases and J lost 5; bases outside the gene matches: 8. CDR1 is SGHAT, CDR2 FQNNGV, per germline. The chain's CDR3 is CASSRGQVIDQPQHF. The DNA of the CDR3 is TGTGCCAGCAGCAGGGGACAGGTGATCGATCAGCCCCAGCATTTT.

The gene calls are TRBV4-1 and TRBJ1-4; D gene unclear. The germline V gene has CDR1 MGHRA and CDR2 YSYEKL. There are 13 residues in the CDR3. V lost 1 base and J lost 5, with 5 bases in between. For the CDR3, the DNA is TGCGCCAGCAGCCAAGTTGTAAATGAAAAACTGTTTTTT. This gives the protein CASSQVVNEKLFF.

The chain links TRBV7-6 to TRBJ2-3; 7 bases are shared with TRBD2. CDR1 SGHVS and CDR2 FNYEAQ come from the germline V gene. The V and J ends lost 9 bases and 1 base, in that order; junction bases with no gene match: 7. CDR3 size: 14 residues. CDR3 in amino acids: CASGRGPGTDTQYF. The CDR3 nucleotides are TGTGCCAGTGGGAGGGGACCGGGCACAGATACGCAGTATTTT.

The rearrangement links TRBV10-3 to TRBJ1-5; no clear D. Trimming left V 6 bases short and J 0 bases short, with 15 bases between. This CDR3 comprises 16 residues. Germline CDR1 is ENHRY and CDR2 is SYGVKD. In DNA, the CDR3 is TGTGCCATCAGCCCCAGCGGTAGGGCTAGCAATCAGCCCCAGCATTTT. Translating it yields CAISPSGRASNQPQHF.

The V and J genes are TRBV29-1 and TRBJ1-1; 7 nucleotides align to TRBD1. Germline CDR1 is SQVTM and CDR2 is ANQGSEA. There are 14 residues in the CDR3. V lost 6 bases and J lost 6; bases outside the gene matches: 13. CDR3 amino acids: CSVARQGSNSEAFF. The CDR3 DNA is TGCAGCGTCGCCCGACAGGGAAGTAATTCTGAAGCTTTCTTT.

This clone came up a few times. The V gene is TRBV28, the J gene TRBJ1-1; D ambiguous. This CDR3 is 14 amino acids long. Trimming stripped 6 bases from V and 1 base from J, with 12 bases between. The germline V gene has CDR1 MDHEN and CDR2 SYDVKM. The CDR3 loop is CASSPPTANTEAFF. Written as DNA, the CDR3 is TGTGCCAGCAGCCCCCCCACCGCGAACACTGAAGCTTTCTTT.

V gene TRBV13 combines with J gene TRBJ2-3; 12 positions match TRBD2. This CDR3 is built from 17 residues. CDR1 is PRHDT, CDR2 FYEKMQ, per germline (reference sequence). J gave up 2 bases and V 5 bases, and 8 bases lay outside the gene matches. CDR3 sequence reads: CASSPRLAGDFTDTQYF. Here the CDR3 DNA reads TGTGCCAGCAGCCCTAGACTAGCGGGGGATTTCACAGATACGCAGTATTTT.

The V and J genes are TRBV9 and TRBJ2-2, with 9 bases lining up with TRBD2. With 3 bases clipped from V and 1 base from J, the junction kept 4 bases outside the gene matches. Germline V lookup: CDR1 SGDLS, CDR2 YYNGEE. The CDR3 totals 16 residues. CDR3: CASSAQTSGNTGELFF. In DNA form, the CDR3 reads TGTGCCAGCAGCGCGCAGACTAGCGGGAACACCGGGGAGCTGTTTTTT.

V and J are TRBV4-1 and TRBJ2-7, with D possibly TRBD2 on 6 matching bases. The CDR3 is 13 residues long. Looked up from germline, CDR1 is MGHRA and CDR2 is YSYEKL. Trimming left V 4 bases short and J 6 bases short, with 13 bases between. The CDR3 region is CASSPPEGREQYF. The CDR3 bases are TGCGCCAGCAGCCCCCCGGAGGGCCGCGAGCAGTACTTC.

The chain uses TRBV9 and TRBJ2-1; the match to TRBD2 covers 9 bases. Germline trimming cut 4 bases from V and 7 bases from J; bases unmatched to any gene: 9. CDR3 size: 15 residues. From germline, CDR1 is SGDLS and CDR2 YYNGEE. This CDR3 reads CASSPRAGGDNEQFF. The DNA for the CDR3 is TGTGCCAGCAGCCCTCGCGCGGGAGGGGATAATGAGCAGTTCTTC. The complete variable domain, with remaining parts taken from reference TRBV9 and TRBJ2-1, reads DSGVTQTPKHLITATGQRVTLRCSPRSGDLSVYWYQQSLDQGLQFLIQYYNGEERAKGNILERFSAQQFPDLHSELNLSSLELGDSALYFCASSPRAGGDNEQFFGPGTRLTVL.

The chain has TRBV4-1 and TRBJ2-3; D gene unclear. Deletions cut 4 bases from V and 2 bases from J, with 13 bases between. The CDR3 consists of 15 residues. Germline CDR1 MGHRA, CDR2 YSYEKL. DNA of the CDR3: TGCGCCAGCAGCCTGACTCAAACTTACACAGATACGCAGTATTTT. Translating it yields CASSLTQTYTDTQYF.

The DNA for the CDR3 is TGTGCCAGGAAACGGGATTATAATTCACCCCTCCACTTT. Translated: CARKRDYNSPLHF. The genes are TRBV2 and TRBJ1-6; D not certain. V shed 9 bases and J shed 4 bases, with 10 bases lying between them. Germline V CDR1 and CDR2: SNHLY, FYNNEI. The CDR3 contains 13 residues.

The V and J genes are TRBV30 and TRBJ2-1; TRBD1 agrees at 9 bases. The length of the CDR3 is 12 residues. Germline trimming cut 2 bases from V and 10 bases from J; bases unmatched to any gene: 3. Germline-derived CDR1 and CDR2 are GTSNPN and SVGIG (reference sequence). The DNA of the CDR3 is TGTGCCTGGAGTATAGGGACAGGGGAGCAGTTCTTC. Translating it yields CAWSIGTGEQFF.

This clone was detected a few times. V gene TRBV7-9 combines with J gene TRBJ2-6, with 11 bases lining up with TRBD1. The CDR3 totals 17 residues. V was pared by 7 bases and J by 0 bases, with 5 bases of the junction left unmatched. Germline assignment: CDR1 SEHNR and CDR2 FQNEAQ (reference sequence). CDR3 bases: TGTGCCAGCACCCCGGGACAGGGGGTCTCTGGGGCCAACGTCCTGACTTTC. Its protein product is CASTPGQGVSGANVLTF.

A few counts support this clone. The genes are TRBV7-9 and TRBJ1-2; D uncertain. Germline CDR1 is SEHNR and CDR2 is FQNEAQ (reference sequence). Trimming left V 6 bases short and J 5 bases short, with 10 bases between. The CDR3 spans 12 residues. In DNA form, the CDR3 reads TGTGCCAGCAGTATCGAGGCTTATGGCTACACCTTC. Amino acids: CASSIEAYGYTF.

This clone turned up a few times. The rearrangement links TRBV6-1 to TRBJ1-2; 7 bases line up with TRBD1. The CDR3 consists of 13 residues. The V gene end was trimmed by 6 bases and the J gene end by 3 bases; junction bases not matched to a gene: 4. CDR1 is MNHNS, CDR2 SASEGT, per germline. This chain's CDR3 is CASSRQGYYGYTF. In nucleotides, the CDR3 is TGTGCCAGCAGCAGACAGGGCTACTATGGCTACACCTTC.

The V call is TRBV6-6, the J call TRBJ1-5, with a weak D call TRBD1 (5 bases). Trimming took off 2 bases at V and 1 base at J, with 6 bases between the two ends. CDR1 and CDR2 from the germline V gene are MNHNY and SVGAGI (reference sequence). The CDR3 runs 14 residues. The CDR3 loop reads CASSYRDSNQPQHF. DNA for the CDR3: TGTGCCAGCAGTTACCGGGACAGCAATCAGCCCCAGCATTTT.

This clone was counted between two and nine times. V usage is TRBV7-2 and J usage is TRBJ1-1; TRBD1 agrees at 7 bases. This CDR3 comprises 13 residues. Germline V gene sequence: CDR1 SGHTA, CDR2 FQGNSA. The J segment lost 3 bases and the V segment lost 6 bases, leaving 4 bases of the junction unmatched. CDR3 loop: CASRGQTYTEAFF. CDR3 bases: TGTGCCAGCAGGGGACAGACTTACACTGAAGCTTTCTTT.

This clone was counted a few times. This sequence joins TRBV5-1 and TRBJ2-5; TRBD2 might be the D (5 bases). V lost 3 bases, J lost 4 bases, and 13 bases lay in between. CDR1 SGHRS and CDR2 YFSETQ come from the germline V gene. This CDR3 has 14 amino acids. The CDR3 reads CASSYGGLRETQYF. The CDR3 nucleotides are TGCGCCAGCAGCTACGGAGGACTGAGAGAGACCCAGTACTTC.

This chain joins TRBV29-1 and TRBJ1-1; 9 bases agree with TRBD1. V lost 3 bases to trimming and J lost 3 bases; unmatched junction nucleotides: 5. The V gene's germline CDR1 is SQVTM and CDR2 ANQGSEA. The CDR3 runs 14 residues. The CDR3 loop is CSVDNTGGYTEAFF. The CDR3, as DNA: TGCAGCGTTGATAATACAGGGGGCTACACTGAAGCTTTCTTT.